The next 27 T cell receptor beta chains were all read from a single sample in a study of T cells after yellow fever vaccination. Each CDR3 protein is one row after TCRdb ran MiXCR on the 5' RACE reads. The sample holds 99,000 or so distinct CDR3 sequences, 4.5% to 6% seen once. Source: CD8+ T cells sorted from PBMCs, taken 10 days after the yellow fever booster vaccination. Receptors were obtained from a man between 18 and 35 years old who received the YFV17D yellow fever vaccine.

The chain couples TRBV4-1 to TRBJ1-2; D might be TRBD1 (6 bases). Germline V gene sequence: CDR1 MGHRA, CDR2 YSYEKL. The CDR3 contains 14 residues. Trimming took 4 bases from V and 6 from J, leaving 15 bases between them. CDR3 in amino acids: CASSPLQGSNGYTF. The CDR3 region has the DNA TGCGCCAGCAGCCCACTACAGGGAAGCAATGGCTACACCTTC.

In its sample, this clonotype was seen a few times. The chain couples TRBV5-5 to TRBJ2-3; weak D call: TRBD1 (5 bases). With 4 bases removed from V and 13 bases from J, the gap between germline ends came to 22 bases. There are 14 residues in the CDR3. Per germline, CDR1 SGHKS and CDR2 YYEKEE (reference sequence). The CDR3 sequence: CASSPDLGAGLKYF. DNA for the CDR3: TGTGCCAGCAGCCCCGACCTAGGGGCAGGTTTGAAGTATTTT.

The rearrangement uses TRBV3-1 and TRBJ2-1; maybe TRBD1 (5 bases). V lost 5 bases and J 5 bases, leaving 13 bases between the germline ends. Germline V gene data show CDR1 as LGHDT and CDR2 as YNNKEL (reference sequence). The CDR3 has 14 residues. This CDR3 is CASSVLDSNNEQFF. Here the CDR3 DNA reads TGTGCCAGCAGCGTTCTCGACAGCAACAATGAGCAGTTCTTC.

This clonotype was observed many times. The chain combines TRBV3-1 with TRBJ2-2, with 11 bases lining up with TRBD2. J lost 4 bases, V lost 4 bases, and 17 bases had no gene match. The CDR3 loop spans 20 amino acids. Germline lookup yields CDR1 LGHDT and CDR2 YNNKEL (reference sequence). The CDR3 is CASSPHGGLAGGSSTGELFF. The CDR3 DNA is TGTGCCAGCAGCCCGCATGGAGGGCTAGCGGGGGGCTCGAGCACCGGGGAGCTGTTTTTT.

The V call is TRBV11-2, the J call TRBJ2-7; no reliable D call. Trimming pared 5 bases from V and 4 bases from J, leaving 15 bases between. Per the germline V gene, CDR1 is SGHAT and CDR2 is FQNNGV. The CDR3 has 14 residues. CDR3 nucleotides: TGTGCCAGCAGCCAATGGACCGGCGATTACGAGCAGTACTTC. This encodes CASSQWTGDYEQYF.

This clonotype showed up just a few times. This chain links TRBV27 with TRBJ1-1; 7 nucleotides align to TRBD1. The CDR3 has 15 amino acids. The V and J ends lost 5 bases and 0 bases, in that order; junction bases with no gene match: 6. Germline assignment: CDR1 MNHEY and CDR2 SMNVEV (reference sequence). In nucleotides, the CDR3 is TGTGCCAGCAGTGCGCAGACAGGGTTGAACACTGAAGCTTTCTTT. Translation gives CASSAQTGLNTEAFF.

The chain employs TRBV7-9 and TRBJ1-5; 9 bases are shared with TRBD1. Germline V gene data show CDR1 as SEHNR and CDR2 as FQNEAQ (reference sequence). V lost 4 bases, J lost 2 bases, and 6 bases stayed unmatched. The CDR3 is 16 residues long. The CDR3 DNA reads TGTGCCAGCAGCTCACAGGGGGCGCAGGGCAATCAGCCCCAGCATTTT. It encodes CASSSQGAQGNQPQHF.

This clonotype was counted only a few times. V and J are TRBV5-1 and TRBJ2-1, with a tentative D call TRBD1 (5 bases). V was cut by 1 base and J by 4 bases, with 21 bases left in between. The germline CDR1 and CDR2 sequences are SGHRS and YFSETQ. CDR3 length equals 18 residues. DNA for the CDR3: TGCGCCAGCAGCTTGTTACCCCTGACAGTAGTAAAATACAATGAGCAGTTCTTC. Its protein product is CASSLLPLTVVKYNEQFF.

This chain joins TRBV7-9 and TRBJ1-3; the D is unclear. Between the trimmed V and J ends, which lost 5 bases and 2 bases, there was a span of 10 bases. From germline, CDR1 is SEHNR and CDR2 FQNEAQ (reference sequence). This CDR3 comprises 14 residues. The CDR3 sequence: CASSPSGAGNTIYF. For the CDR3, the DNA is TGTGCCAGCAGCCCGTCGGGCGCTGGAAACACCATATATTTT.

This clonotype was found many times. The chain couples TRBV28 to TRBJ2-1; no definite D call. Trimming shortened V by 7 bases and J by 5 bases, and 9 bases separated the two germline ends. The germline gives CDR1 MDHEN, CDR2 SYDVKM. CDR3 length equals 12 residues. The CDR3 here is CASMWGNNEQFF. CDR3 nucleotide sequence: TGTGCCAGCATGTGGGGAAACAATGAGCAGTTCTTC.

CDR3 amino acids: CASSEGTRCETQYF. As DNA, the CDR3 is TGTGCCAGCAGCGAGGGGACTAGATGCGAGACCCAGTACTTC. This sequence joins TRBV21-1 and TRBJ2-5; the table's D call, TRBD2, has no DNA check behind it. TRBV21-1 is recorded as a pseudogene. The CDR3 sequence is 14 residues long.

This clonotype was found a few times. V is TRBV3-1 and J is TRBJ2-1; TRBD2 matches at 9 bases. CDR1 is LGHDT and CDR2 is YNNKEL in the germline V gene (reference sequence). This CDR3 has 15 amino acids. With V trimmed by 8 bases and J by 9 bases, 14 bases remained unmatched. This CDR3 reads CASLGRGGGEAEQFF. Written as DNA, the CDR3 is TGTGCCAGCCTAGGCAGAGGCGGGGGGGAGGCTGAGCAGTTCTTC.

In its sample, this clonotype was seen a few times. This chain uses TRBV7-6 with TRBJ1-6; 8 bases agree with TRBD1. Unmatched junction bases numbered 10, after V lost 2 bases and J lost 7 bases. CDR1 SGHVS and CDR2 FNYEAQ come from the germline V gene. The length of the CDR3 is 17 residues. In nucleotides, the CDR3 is TGTGCCAGCAGCTTAAATTTTCAGGGGGCGGTGAATTCACCCCTCCACTTT. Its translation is CASSLNFQGAVNSPLHF.

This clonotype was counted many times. CDR3 in DNA: TGCGCCAGCAGCCAAGATAGTTTACTAGGCTCCTATAATTCACCCCTCCACTTT. Translated: CASSQDSLLGSYNSPLHF. The rearrangement links TRBV4-3 to TRBJ1-6; D not certain. Germline CDR1 LGHNA, CDR2 YSLEER. The length of the CDR3 is 18 residues. V lost 0 bases and J lost 0, with 12 bases in between.

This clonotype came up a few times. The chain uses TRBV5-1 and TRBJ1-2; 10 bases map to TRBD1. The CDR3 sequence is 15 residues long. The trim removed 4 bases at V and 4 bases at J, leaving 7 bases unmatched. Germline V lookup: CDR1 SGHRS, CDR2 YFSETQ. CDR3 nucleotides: TGCGCCAGCAGCGTGGGACAGGGGTCATTCTATGGCTACACCTTC. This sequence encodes CASSVGQGSFYGYTF.

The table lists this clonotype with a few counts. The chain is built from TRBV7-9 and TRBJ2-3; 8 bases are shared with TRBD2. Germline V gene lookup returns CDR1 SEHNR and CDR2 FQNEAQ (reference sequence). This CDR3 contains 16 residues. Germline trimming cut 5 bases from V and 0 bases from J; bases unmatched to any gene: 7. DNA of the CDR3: TGTGCCAGCAGCCCCCCAGCGGGGGAAAGCACAGATACGCAGTATTTT. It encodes CASSPPAGESTDTQYF.

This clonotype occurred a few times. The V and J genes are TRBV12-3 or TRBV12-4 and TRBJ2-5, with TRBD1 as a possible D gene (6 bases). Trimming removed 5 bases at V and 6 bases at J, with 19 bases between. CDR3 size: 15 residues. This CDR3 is CASSPGVGALKTQYF. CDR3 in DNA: TGTGCCAGCAGTCCAGGAGTGGGGGCCCTGAAGACCCAGTACTTC.

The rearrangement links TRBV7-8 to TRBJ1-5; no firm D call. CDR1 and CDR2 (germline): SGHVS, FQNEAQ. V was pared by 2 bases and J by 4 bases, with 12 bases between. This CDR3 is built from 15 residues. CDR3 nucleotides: TGTGCCAGCAGCTTAAATGGCATGATTAATCAGCCCCAGCATTTT. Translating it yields CASSLNGMINQPQHF. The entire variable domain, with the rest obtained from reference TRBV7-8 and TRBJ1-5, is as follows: GAGVSQSPRYKVAKRGQDVALRCDPISGHVSLFWYQQALGQGPEFLTYFQNEAQLDKSGLPSDRFFAERPEGSVSTLKIQRTQQEDSAVYLCASSLNGMINQPQHFGDGTRLSIL.

The CDR3 DNA sequence: TGTGCGATGGGCTCCACCGGGGAGCTGTTTTTT. Residues: CAMGSTGELFF. V usage is TRBV12-3 or TRBV12-4 and J usage is TRBJ2-2, with D hard to call. The CDR3 loop spans 11 amino acids.

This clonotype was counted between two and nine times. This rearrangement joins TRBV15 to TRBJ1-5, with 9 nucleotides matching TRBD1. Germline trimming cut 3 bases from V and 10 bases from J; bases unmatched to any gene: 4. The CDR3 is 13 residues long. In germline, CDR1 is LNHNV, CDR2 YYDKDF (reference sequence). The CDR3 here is CATSSRGQGPQHF. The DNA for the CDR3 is TGTGCCACCAGCAGCCGGGGACAGGGACCCCAGCATTTT.

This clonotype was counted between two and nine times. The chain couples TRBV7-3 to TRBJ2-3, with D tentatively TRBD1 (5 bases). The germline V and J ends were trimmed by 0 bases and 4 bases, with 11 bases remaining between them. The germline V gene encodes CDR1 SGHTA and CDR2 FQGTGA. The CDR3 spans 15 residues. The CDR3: CASSLTGAHSDTQYF. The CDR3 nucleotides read TGTGCCAGCAGCTTAACAGGGGCCCACTCAGATACGCAGTATTTT.

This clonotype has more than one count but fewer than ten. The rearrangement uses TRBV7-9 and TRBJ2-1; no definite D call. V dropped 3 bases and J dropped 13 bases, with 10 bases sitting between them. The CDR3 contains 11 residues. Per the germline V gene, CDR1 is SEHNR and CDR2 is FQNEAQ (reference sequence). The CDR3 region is CASSFPPDQFF. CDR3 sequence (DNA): TGTGCCAGCAGCTTCCCGCCCGACCAGTTCTTC.

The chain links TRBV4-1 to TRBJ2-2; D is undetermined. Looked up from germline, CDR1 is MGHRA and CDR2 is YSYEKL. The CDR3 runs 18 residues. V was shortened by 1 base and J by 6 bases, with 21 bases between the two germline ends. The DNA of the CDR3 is TGCGCCAGCAGCCAAGGAGGTGCGGTCGGCCCCGCTCCCGGGGAGCTGTTTTTT. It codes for CASSQGGAVGPAPGELFF.

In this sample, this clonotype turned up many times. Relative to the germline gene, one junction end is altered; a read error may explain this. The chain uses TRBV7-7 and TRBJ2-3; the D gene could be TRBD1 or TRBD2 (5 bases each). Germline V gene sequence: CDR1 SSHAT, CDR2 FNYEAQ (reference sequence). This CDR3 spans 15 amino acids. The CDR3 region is CASSVGTASTDTQYF. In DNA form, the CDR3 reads TGTGCTAGCAGCGTCGGGACGGCTAGCACAGATACGCAGTATTTT.

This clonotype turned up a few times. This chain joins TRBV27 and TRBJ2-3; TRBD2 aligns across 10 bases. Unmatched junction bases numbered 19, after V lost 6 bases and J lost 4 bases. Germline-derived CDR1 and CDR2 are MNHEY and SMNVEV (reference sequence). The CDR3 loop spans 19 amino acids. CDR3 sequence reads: CASSSKRGLLAGDPDTQYF. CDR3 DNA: TGTGCCAGCAGCTCAAAAAGGGGGCTCCTAGCGGGGGACCCAGATACGCAGTATTTT.

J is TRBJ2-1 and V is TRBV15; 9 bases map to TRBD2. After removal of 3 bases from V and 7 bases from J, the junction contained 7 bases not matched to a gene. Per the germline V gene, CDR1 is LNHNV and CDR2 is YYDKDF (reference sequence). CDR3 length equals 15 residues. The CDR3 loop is CATSRRGGIKNEQFF. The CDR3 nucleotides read TGTGCCACCAGCAGGCGGGGGGGGATTAAAAATGAGCAGTTCTTC.

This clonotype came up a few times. In nucleotides, the CDR3 is TGCGCCAGCAGCCAAGATGGAACAGGTCGGAACGGCTACACCTTC. Translating gives CASSQDGTGRNGYTF. V and J are TRBV4-1 and TRBJ1-2, with TRBD1 as a possible D gene (5 bases). V lost 0 bases and J 8 bases, leaving 16 bases between the germline ends. This CDR3 is built from 15 residues. Germline lookup yields CDR1 MGHRA and CDR2 YSYEKL.